This TCR beta chain was obtained from a study of technical replicates of blood from several donors. V gave up 5 bases and J gave up 6 bases; unmatched junction bases: 13. The CDR3 runs to 17 residues. The V gene's germline CDR1 is SGHTA and CDR2 FQGNSA. Some clones are missing from TCRdb's copy, which holds only in-frame ones; the method was immunoSEQ multiplex PCR. Of more than 45,000 clones in the sample, just under 95% were seen once. Sequenced: PBMCs. This TCR derives from a human donor in good health. Some clones in this sample may be carry-over from other donors' samples. V is TRBV7-2 and J is TRBJ2-1; 10 bases map to TRBD2. The CDR3 protein is CASSPLGRASGGNEQFF. CDR3 nucleotide sequence: TGTGCCAGCAGCCCTTTGGGCCGGGCTAGCGGGGGCAATGAGCAGTTCTTC. Full variable domain (outside the CDR3, taken from reference TRBV7-2 and TRBJ2-1): GAGVSQSPSNKVTEKGKDVELRCDPISGHTALYWYRQSLGQGLEFLIYFQGNSAPDKSGLPSDRFSAERTGGSVSTLTIQRTQQEDSAVYLCASSPLGRASGGNEQFFGPGTRLTVL.